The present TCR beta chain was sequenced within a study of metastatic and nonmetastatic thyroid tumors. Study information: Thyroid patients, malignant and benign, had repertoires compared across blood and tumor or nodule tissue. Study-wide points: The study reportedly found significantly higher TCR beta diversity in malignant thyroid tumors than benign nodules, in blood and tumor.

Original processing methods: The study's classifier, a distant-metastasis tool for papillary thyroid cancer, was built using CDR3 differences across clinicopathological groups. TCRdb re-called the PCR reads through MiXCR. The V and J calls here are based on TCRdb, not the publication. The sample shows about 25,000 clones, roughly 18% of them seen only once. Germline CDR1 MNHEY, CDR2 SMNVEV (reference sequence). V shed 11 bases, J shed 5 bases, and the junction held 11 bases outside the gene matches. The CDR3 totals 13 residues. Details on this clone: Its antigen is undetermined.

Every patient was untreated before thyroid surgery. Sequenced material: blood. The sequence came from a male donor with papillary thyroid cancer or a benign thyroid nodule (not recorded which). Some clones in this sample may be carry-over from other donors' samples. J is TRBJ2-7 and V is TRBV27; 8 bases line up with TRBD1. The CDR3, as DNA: TGTGCCTGCCGAAAGACAGGGGCGAACGAGCAGTACTTC. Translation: CACRKTGANEQYF.